This entry lists 2 T cell receptor beta chains sequenced from one sample in a study of T-cell memory formation after mild COVID-19. TCRdb called the 5' RACE reads again in MiXCR, with one record for every CDR3 protein. In the table there are approximately 210,000 distinct CDR3 sequences, around 16% of which are singletons. Sequencing input: PBMCs or a T cell subset sorted from them (not recorded which). These receptors were obtained from an adult woman who had mild COVID-19 (a few samples of this study predate the infection). Cell type and time point are not known.

The J gene is TRBJ1-4, the V gene TRBV20-1, with TRBD1 matching over 9 bases. The CDR3 has 14 residues. After removal of 3 bases from V and 8 bases from J, the junction contained 7 bases not matched to a gene. The germline gives CDR1 DFQATT, CDR2 SNEGSKA (reference sequence). The CDR3 sequence: CSASRGTGNEKLFF. The CDR3 nucleotides read TGCAGTGCTAGCCGCGGGACAGGGAACGAAAAACTGTTTTTT.

The chain joins TRBV19 to TRBJ2-4, with TRBD1 as a possible D gene (5 bases). The CDR3 contains 14 residues. V was shortened by 5 bases and J by 0 bases, with 8 bases between the two germline ends. Germline-derived CDR1 and CDR2 are LNHDA and SQIVND (reference sequence). The CDR3 protein is CASSSGIAKNIQYF. As DNA, the CDR3 is TGTGCCAGTAGTTCAGGGATAGCCAAAAACATTCAGTACTTC.